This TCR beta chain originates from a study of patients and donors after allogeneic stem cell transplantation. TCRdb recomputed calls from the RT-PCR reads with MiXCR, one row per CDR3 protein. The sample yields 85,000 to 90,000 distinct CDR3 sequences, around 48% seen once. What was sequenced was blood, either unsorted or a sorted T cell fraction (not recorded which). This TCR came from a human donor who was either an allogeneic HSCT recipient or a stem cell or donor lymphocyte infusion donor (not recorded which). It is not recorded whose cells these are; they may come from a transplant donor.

The CDR3 region is CASSISGVGTEAFF. Here the CDR3 DNA reads TGTGCCAGCAGCATTTCCGGGGTTGGCACTGAAGCTTTCTTT. J is TRBJ1-1 and V is TRBV14; D is ambiguous. Trimming took 5 bases from V and 4 from J, leaving 14 bases between them. Germline lookup yields CDR1 SGHDN and CDR2 FVKESK. CDR3 length equals 14 residues.